This T cell receptor beta chain was found in a study of shared clonotypes between healthy human individuals. Study results and caveats: The low donor count limited represented genetic and exposure-history diversity.

The assay was immunoSEQ multiplex PCR, and TCRdb's table has in-frame clones only and misses some. The sample has roughly 1,500,000 clones; approximately 98.5% are singletons. Germline-derived CDR1 and CDR2 are SGHDN and FVKESK. CDR3 size: 16 residues. V was clipped by 4 bases and J by 3 bases, with 19 bases between them. A word on this clone: The antigen is not known.

Adult donors, all healthy and HIV-negative, had no recent acute infections or vaccinations. The receptor was derived from a young man in good health. This chain connects TRBV14 to TRBJ2-7; D unclear. The sample comprised naive CD4+ T cells sorted from blood. Subset indicated: CD45RA+ positively selected. The CDR3 spells CASSLAGSSTLYEQYF. Here the CDR3 DNA reads TGTGCCAGCAGCCTGGCCGGGTCCTCAACCCTCTACGAGCAGTACTTC.